A single sample gave rise to the 4 T cell receptor beta chains below, sequenced in a study of blood T cell repertoires in COVID-19. Repertoires were generated with immunoSEQ multiplex PCR, while TCRdb's copy carries only in-frame clones and drops some. The repertoire holds about 480,000 clones, with approximately 92% as singletons. The specimen was peripheral blood. These receptors were obtained from a man between 18 and 29 years old with COVID-19, enrolled during active disease.

J is TRBJ2-2 and V is TRBV29-1; 7 positions match TRBD2. The CDR3 has 14 amino acids. Germline CDR1 reads SQVTM; CDR2 reads ANQGSEA. V dropped 6 bases and J dropped 0; count of bases not matched to a gene: 4. The CDR3: CSVGGFANTGELFF. The CDR3 DNA reads TGCAGCGTGGGGGGGTTCGCGAACACCGGGGAGCTGTTTTTT.

The V gene is TRBV19, the J gene TRBJ2-1; tentative D call: TRBD1 (6 bases). Germline V gene lookup returns CDR1 LNHDA and CDR2 SQIVND (reference sequence). V was pared by 5 bases and J by 4 bases, with 12 bases between. The CDR3 has 14 amino acids. The chain's CDR3 is CASSLWGRYNEQFF. Written as DNA, the CDR3 is TGTGCCAGTAGTCTATGGGGGCGTTACAATGAGCAGTTCTTC.

The chain employs TRBV11-3 and TRBJ1-5; D is unclear. Trimming stripped 5 bases from V and 0 bases from J, with 5 bases between. From germline, CDR1 is SGHNT and CDR2 YENEEA. The CDR3 has 13 residues. The CDR3 protein is CASSQLSNQPQHF. In DNA form, the CDR3 reads TGTGCCAGCAGCCAACTTAGCAATCAGCCCCAGCATTTT.

This sequence joins TRBV7-9 and TRBJ2-1; 8 nucleotides align to TRBD2. The V and J ends lost 8 bases and 3 bases, in that order; junction bases with no gene match: 15. Germline V gives CDR1 SEHNR, CDR2 FQNEAQ (reference sequence). CDR3 length: 17 residues. CDR3 loop: CASAVWLAGRFYNEQFF. CDR3 DNA: TGTGCCAGCGCTGTATGGCTAGCGGGCAGATTCTACAATGAGCAGTTCTTC.